These T cell receptor beta chains were read from a single sample in a study of shared clonotypes between healthy human individuals. Profiled with immunoSEQ multiplex PCR; TCRdb holds only in-frame clones, not every one. The data contain 550,000 to 750,000 clones, about 90% of them singletons. Material for sequencing was naive CD8+ T cells sorted from blood. The origin of the receptors is a man aged 25-45 years in good health. The CDR3 runs from the conserved cysteine through the conserved F or W. Each record gives: clone size, D gene, V gene, J gene, CDR3 DNA, CDR3 protein. D genes are given only for firm matches. Only some rows state a clone size, as once, few, many or a class for expanded clones.

size: .
D: .
V: TRBV5-1
J: TRBJ2-3
DNA: TGCGCCAGCGGAGGCCCCAACACAGATACGCAGTATTTT
CDR3: CASGGPNTDTQYF

size: once
D: .
V: TRBV7-9
J: TRBJ2-2
DNA: TGTGCCAGCAGCCCCGGACGCAACGCGAACACCGGGGAGCTGTTTTTT
CDR3: CASSPGRNANTGELFF

size: .
D: .
V: TRBV29-1
J: TRBJ2-2
DNA: TGCAGCGTTGAACCCCTCCAGGTCGGGGAGCTGTTTTTT
CDR3: CSVEPLQVGELFF

size: .
D: TRBD1
V: TRBV11-2
J: TRBJ1-2
DNA: TGTGCCAGCAGCTCTTCTCCAGGGGGCCCTGGCTACACCTTC
CDR3: CASSSSPGGPGYTF

size: .
D: .
V: TRBV27
J: TRBJ2-7
DNA: TGTGCCAGCAGTCACCCCGCCAGGGGGAGGTACGAGCAGTACTTC
CDR3: CASSHPARGRYEQYF

size: .
D: .
V: TRBV5-8
J: TRBJ1-4
DNA: TGTGCCAGCAGCTTGGATGCCGGAAGAAATGAAAAACTGTTTTTT
CDR3: CASSLDAGRNEKLFF

size: .
D: .
V: TRBV6-1
J: TRBJ2-7
DNA: TGTGCCAGCAGGGGGCCTCTCGCCTACGAGCAGTACTTC
CDR3: CASRGPLAYEQYF

size: .
D: .
V: TRBV6-1
J: TRBJ1-5
DNA: TGTGCCAGCAGTGTAGGGTTACCCAATCAGCCCCAGCATTTT
CDR3: CASSVGLPNQPQHF

size: .
D: .
V: TRBV6-6
J: TRBJ2-2
DNA: TGTGCCAGCAGTTACCTTGCCCAAGCGAACACCGGGGAGCTGTTTTTT
CDR3: CASSYLAQANTGELFF

size: .
D: .
V: TRBV11-2
J: TRBJ2-7
DNA: TGTGCCAGCAGCTCCCTTTCGGAGCAGTACTTC
CDR3: CASSSLSEQYF